Listed here are 27 T cell receptor beta chains from one sample, sequenced in a study of blood T cell repertoires in COVID-19. Method: immunoSEQ multiplex PCR; TCRdb's copy keeps in-frame clones and lacks some. The sample has about 160,000 clones, about 83% seen once; the top ten hold approximately 15%. The sample comprised peripheral blood. Receptors originate from a woman older than 75 with acute or convalescent COVID-19.

The chain is built from TRBV5-5 and TRBJ1-5; TRBD1 matches at 9 bases. The germline gives CDR1 SGHKS, CDR2 YYEKEE (reference sequence). Unmatched junction bases numbered 3, after V lost 3 bases and J lost 5 bases. The CDR3 spans 14 residues. CDR3 residues: CASSWGQGDQPQHF. As DNA, the CDR3 is TGTGCCAGCAGCTGGGGACAGGGAGATCAGCCCCAGCATTTT. Full variable domain (remainder filled in from reference TRBV5-5 and TRBJ1-5): DAGVTQSPTHLIKTRGQQVTLRCSPISGHKSVSWYQQVLGQGPQFIFQYYEKEERGRGNFPDRFSARQFPNYSSELNVNALLLGDSALYLCASSWGQGDQPQHFGDGTRLSIL.

The chain uses TRBV18 and TRBJ2-5; a possible D gene is TRBD1 (6 bases). Trimming took off 5 bases at V and 4 bases at J, with 11 bases between the two ends. The germline CDR1 and CDR2 sequences are KGHSH and LQKENI. The CDR3 length is 13 residues. The CDR3 here is CASSSGDGETQYF. In DNA form, the CDR3 reads TGTGCCAGCTCATCAGGGGATGGAGAGACCCAGTACTTC.

The chain carries TRBV4-2 and TRBJ2-3, with D maybe TRBD1 (8 bases). Germline V CDR1 and CDR2: LGHNA, YNFKEQ. V lost 4 bases, J lost 5 bases, and 22 bases lay in between. This CDR3 comprises 17 residues. CDR3 bases: TGTGCCAGCAGCCCTGCCCGGACAGGGAGGGATGGAGATACGCAGTATTTT. The encoded protein is CASSPARTGRDGDTQYF.

V gene TRBV5-1 combines with J gene TRBJ2-1; TRBD2 might be the D (6 bases). V was cut by 4 bases and J by 1 base, with 15 bases left in between. Germline CDR1 reads SGHRS; CDR2 reads YFSETQ. The CDR3 is 16 residues long. The CDR3 sequence is CASSPGGSGSYNEQFF. DNA of the CDR3: TGCGCCAGCAGCCCCGGAGGTAGCGGTTCCTACAATGAGCAGTTCTTC.

V is TRBV28 and J is TRBJ2-7; weak D call: TRBD1 (7 bases). There are 14 residues in the CDR3. Germline assignment: CDR1 MDHEN and CDR2 SYDVKM. The V gene lost 7 bases and the J gene lost 5 bases, with 18 bases spanning the gap. The CDR3 is CASTPGGSPHEQYF. CDR3 nucleotides: TGTGCCAGCACCCCAGGGGGGAGCCCCCACGAGCAGTACTTC.

This clone was found a few times. V is TRBV18 and J is TRBJ1-4; tentative D call: TRBD1 (6 bases). The CDR3 is made up of 13 amino acids. Germline V gene lookup returns CDR1 KGHSH and CDR2 LQKENI. Trimming pared 4 bases from V and 7 bases from J, leaving 10 bases between. Here the CDR3 reads CASSQGQFEKLFF. DNA of the CDR3: TGTGCCAGCTCACAAGGACAGTTTGAAAAACTGTTTTTT.

This clone showed up just once. The chain links TRBV12-3 or TRBV12-4 to TRBJ2-1; a possible D gene is TRBD1 (6 bases). CDR3 length: 13 amino acids. Trimming shortened V by 10 bases and J by 7 bases, and 17 bases separated the two germline ends. The chain's CDR3 is CATRRGQFNEQFF. CDR3 DNA sequence: TGTGCCACCCGCCGTGGACAGTTTAATGAGCAGTTCTTC.

The V and J genes are TRBV21-1 and TRBJ2-3; the table's D call, TRBD2, has no DNA check behind it. TRBV21-1 is a known pseudogene. The length of the CDR3 is 20 residues. CDR3 residues: CASSKGGGLAGVGRRVTQYF. The CDR3 nucleotides read TGTGCCAGCAGCAAAGGGGGGGGACTAGCGGGAGTAGGCCGCCGCGTTACGCAGTATTTT.

V and J are TRBV19 and TRBJ2-7; a possible D gene is TRBD1 (5 bases). The ends were cut back, 5 bases at V and 6 bases at J, with 14 bases in the middle. This CDR3 spans 13 amino acids. Germline CDR1 and CDR2: LNHDA and SQIVND (reference sequence). CDR3 bases: TGTGCCAGTAGTTTCCAGGGTAGAGGCGAGCAGTACTTC. It yields the protein CASSFQGRGEQYF.

The rearrangement links TRBV7-9 to TRBJ2-5; 11 bases align to TRBD1. V shed 4 bases, J shed 4 bases, and the junction held 11 bases outside the gene matches. CDR1 is SEHNR, CDR2 FQNEAQ, per germline (reference sequence). The CDR3 sequence is 17 residues long. CDR3 residues: CASSSIRTGGGGETQYF. CDR3 sequence (DNA): TGTGCCAGCAGCTCAATCCGGACAGGGGGCGGGGGAGAGACCCAGTACTTC.

For this clone: Other DNA sequences of this sample code for an identical CDR3. The rearrangement joins TRBV5-1 to TRBJ1-1; D uncertain. The CDR3 is 13 residues long. V was cut by 1 base and J by 1 base, with 5 bases left in between. CDR1 and CDR2 (germline): SGHRS, YFSETQ. This CDR3 reads CASSLTGNTEAFF. The DNA for the CDR3 is TGCGCCAGCAGCTTGACTGGGAACACTGAAGCTTTCTTT. Supplemented by reference TRBV5-1 and TRBJ1-1, the full variable domain reads KAGVTQTPRYLIKTRGQQVTLSCSPISGHRSVSWYQQTPGQGLQFLFEYFSETQRNKGNFPGRFSGRQFSNSRSEMNVSTLELGDSALYLCASSLTGNTEAFFGQGTRLTVV.

The chain joins TRBV7-2 to TRBJ1-4, with D possibly being TRBD1 (6 bases). Trimming took 2 bases from V and 7 from J, leaving 20 bases between them. CDR3 length: 17 amino acids. Germline V lookup: CDR1 SGHTA, CDR2 FQGNSA. Written as DNA, the CDR3 is TGTGCCAGCAGCTTAACCACGGGGACAAATAGACGTGAAAAACTGTTTTTT. Encoded protein: CASSLTTGTNRREKLFF.

This clone has just a few counts. V gene TRBV7-8 combines with J gene TRBJ1-1; 7 nucleotides align to TRBD1. The CDR3 contains 17 residues. CDR1 SGHVS and CDR2 FQNEAQ come from the germline V gene. The trim removed 5 bases at V and 2 bases at J, leaving 14 bases unmatched. The CDR3 is CASSPVTYRDRNTEAFF. Written as DNA, the CDR3 is TGTGCCAGCAGCCCAGTGACCTACCGGGACAGAAACACTGAAGCTTTCTTT.

The V call is TRBV5-1, the J call TRBJ2-7, with D hard to call. Germline-derived CDR1 and CDR2 are SGHRS and YFSETQ. The CDR3 length is 12 residues. V was shortened by 3 bases and J by 2 bases, with 6 bases between the two germline ends. CDR3 region: CASSSDTYEQYF. CDR3 DNA: TGCGCCAGCAGCTCCGACACCTACGAGCAGTACTTC.

The J gene is TRBJ1-1, the V gene TRBV12-3 or TRBV12-4, with D possibly TRBD1 on 5 matching bases. The CDR3 has 13 amino acids. V lost 3 bases to trimming and J lost 10 bases, with 15 bases between them. CDR3 in DNA: TGTGCCAGCAGTTTTCGGCAGGGCCTAGGAGCTTTCTTT. This gives the protein CASSFRQGLGAFF.

This clone was detected only a few times. For the CDR3, the DNA is TGTGCCAGCAGTCCCACCCGGGAGACCCAGTACTTC. Protein: CASSPTRETQYF. The chain uses TRBV6-5 and TRBJ2-5; the D is unclear. Germline V CDR1 and CDR2: MNHEY, SVGAGI. Trimming pared 5 bases from V and 5 bases from J, leaving 9 bases between. The CDR3 is 12 residues long.

V and J are TRBV28 and TRBJ1-2; D not certain. Germline V gene lookup returns CDR1 MDHEN and CDR2 SYDVKM. This CDR3 spans 12 amino acids. V was shortened by 7 bases and J by 4 bases, with 10 bases between the two germline ends. The CDR3 sequence: CASTAGIYGYTF. The DNA of the CDR3 is TGTGCCAGCACGGCGGGAATCTATGGCTACACCTTC.

This sequence joins TRBV7-9 and TRBJ2-1; D is uncertain. The V end lost 2 bases, the J end lost 0 bases, and 5 bases lay between the germline ends. The CDR3 is made up of 14 amino acids. Germline CDR1 SEHNR, CDR2 FQNEAQ (reference sequence). The CDR3 bases are TGTGCCAGCAGCTTAACGGGCTCCTACAATGAGCAGTTCTTC. Translating gives CASSLTGSYNEQFF.

The gene calls are TRBV2 and TRBJ2-7; 8 bases agree with TRBD1. Trimming took 10 bases from V and 4 from J; bases not matched to a gene: 12. The germline V gene encodes CDR1 SNHLY and CDR2 FYNNEI. This CDR3 region has 14 residues. The CDR3 spells CATHTDRARYEQYF. The DNA of the CDR3 is TGTGCCACCCATACGGACAGGGCTAGGTACGAGCAGTACTTC.

This clone was detected only a few times. Other DNA sequences within the sample encode an identical CDR3. The chain employs TRBV24-1 and TRBJ2-3, with TRBD2 matching 7 bases. Germline V lookup: CDR1 KGHDR, CDR2 SFDVKD. Trimming removed 5 bases from V and 0 bases from J; junction bases left unmatched: 13. This CDR3 comprises 18 residues. CDR3 sequence: CATSVTAGASSSTDTQYF. DNA for the CDR3: TGTGCCACCAGTGTAACTGCGGGAGCCTCCTCTAGCACAGATACGCAGTATTTT.

The chain links TRBV4-1 to TRBJ1-1; D is perhaps TRBD1 (5 bases). Per germline, CDR1 MGHRA and CDR2 YSYEKL. V lost 6 bases and J 4 bases, leaving 15 bases between the germline ends. This CDR3 is built from 14 residues. The CDR3 region is CASRKSQGGTEAFF. In DNA form, the CDR3 reads TGCGCCAGCAGAAAGTCCCAGGGTGGCACTGAAGCTTTCTTT.

The gene calls are TRBV30 and TRBJ1-1; TRBD1 agrees at 7 bases. J was trimmed by 2 bases and V by 2 bases; bases with no gene match: 8. CDR3 length: 15 residues. Germline lookup yields CDR1 GTSNPN and CDR2 SVGIG (reference sequence). This CDR3 is CAWSRAGGYNTEAFF. The CDR3 coding sequence is TGTGCCTGGAGTAGGGCAGGGGGGTACAACACTGAAGCTTTCTTT. Based on the CDR3 plus reference TRBV30 and TRBJ1-1, the full variable domain is SQTIHQWPATLVQPVGSPLSLECTVEGTSNPNLYWYRQAAGRGLQLLFYSVGIGQISSEVPQNLSASRPQDRQFILSSKKLLLSDSGFYLCAWSRAGGYNTEAFFGQGTRLTVV.

J is TRBJ2-5 and V is TRBV13; 8 nucleotides match TRBD2. With 3 bases clipped from V and 2 bases from J, the junction kept 5 bases outside the gene matches. The CDR3 runs 15 residues. CDR1 PRHDT and CDR2 FYEKMQ come from the germline V gene (reference sequence). The chain's CDR3 is CASSLGAGGQETQYF. The CDR3 coding sequence is TGTGCCAGCAGCTTGGGGGCGGGAGGACAAGAGACCCAGTACTTC.

This clone was detected only once. The J gene is TRBJ1-1, the V gene TRBV10-3, with 9 positions matching TRBD1. CDR1 is ENHRY, CDR2 SYGVKD, per germline. V was clipped by 10 bases and J by 3 bases; unmatched bases: 3. This CDR3 comprises 12 residues. The CDR3 here is CATRTGDTEAFF. The CDR3 DNA sequence: TGTGCCACCCGGACAGGGGACACTGAAGCTTTCTTT.

This clone was seen only a few times. This chain uses TRBV2 with TRBJ2-5; D is possibly TRBD2 (6 bases). Trimming cost V 3 bases and J 4 bases, with 15 bases left between them. Germline CDR1 is SNHLY and CDR2 is FYNNEI. The CDR3 length is 15 residues. The CDR3 DNA sequence: TGTGCCAGCAGTGATGGGTGGGGGGTTTCAGAGACCCAGTACTTC. Translated: CASSDGWGVSETQYF.

V gene TRBV7-6 combines with J gene TRBJ2-5; TRBD2 agrees at 9 bases. The CDR3 length is 16 residues. Germline assignment: CDR1 SGHVS and CDR2 FNYEAQ. J was trimmed by 4 bases and V by 3 bases; bases with no gene match: 9. CDR3 sequence reads: CASSLVLAGLTETQYF. The CDR3 DNA sequence: TGTGCCAGCAGCTTGGTCCTAGCGGGGCTGACAGAGACCCAGTACTTC.

The chain employs TRBV28 and TRBJ1-2; D is perhaps TRBD1 (6 bases). Germline V gives CDR1 MDHEN, CDR2 SYDVKM. V was trimmed by 5 bases and J by 6 bases, leaving 25 bases between them. The CDR3 consists of 17 residues. CDR3 loop: CASSSPQRSGGQDGYTF. As DNA, the CDR3 is TGTGCCAGCAGTAGCCCCCAAAGATCTGGGGGCCAGGATGGCTACACCTTC.